Only a few counts were recorded for the clone carrying this T cell receptor (beta chain). This entry is derived from a study of T cells in Graves' hyperthyroidism and ophthalmopathy. Amplified TCR beta CDR3 regions came from RNA transcripts. A set of HTBI primers served as the primers for a first-round RT-PCR of the TCR CDR3. TCRdb used MiXCR to reprocess the multiplex PCR reads, holding one entry per CDR3 protein. The table records around 700,000 distinct CDR3 sequences, roughly a sixth of them present only once. The length of the CDR3 is 11 residues. CDR1 is SGHAT and CDR2 is FQNNGV in the germline V gene. V gave up 6 bases and J gave up 3 bases, with 3 bases separating them.

The source of this sequence is a woman aged 45-65 years with Graves' hyperthyroidism that later progressed to Graves' ophthalmopathy. Sequencing input: blood. The V call is TRBV11-2, the J call TRBJ2-1; no definite D call. The CDR3 DNA is TGTGCCAGCAGTCACTACAATGAGCAGTTCTTC. Its protein product is CASSHYNEQFF.